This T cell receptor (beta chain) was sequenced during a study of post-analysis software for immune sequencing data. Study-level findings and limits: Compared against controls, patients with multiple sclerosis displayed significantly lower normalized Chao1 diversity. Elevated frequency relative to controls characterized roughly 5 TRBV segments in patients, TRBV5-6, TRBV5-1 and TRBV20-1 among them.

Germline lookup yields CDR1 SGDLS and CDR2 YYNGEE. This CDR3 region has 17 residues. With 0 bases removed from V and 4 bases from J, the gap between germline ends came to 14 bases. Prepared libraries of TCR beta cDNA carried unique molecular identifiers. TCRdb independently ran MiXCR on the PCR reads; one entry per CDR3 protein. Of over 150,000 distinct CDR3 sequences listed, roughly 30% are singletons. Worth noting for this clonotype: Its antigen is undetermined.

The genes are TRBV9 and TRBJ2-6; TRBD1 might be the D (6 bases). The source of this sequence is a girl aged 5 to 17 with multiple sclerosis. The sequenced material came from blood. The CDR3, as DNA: TGTGCCAGCAGCGTAGTTCAGGGGAGAGTGGGGGCCAACGTCCTGACTTTC. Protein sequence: CASSVVQGRVGANVLTF.